This entry lists 15 T cell receptor beta chains sequenced from one sample in a study of cytomegalovirus exposure and HLA in healthy donors. 13 Jbeta primers and 60 Vbeta primers were used for the PCR. The assay was immunoSEQ multiplex PCR, and TCRdb's table has in-frame clones only and misses some. The table has 160,000 or so clones, around 80% seen once. The sample consisted of PBMCs. The source is a woman under 30 in good health and CMV-seronegative.

The chain is built from TRBV19 and TRBJ1-2; the match to TRBD1 covers 7 bases. Germline trimming cut 11 bases from V and 5 bases from J; bases unmatched to any gene: 11. This CDR3 has 13 residues. The germline gives CDR1 LNHDA, CDR2 SQIVND (reference sequence). The CDR3 protein is CAPYSGQPYGYTF. CDR3 DNA sequence: TGTGCCCCATACTCGGGACAGCCTTATGGCTACACCTTC.

The chain carries TRBV10-3 and TRBJ2-3; unclear D gene. Germline V gene lookup returns CDR1 ENHRY and CDR2 SYGVKD. There are 15 residues in the CDR3. Trimming removed 0 bases from V and 0 bases from J, with 7 bases in between. The CDR3 region has the DNA TGTGCCATCAGTGAGTCGGTGACTAGCACAGATACGCAGTATTTT. Amino acid sequence: CAISESVTSTDTQYF.

V usage is TRBV10-3 and J usage is TRBJ2-7; D remains unclear. The CDR3 sequence is 14 residues long. V lost 0 bases and J 4 bases, leaving 10 bases between the germline ends. Germline V lookup: CDR1 ENHRY, CDR2 SYGVKD. The CDR3 nucleotides read TGTGCCATCAGTGAGTCAACAAACAGATACGAGCAGTACTTC. Translating gives CAISESTNRYEQYF.

The chain joins TRBV6-5 to TRBJ1-6; TRBD1 agrees at 8 bases. Per the germline V gene, CDR1 is MNHEY and CDR2 is SVGAGI. The trim removed 6 bases at V and 5 bases at J, leaving 3 bases unmatched. This CDR3 has 14 amino acids. The CDR3 here is CASRRDRNNSPLHF. The CDR3 DNA follows: TGTGCCAGCAGGAGGGACAGGAATAATTCACCCCTCCACTTT.

This clone was counted only a few times. This chain joins TRBV6-5 and TRBJ1-1, with D possibly being TRBD1 (5 bases). The germline V gene has CDR1 MNHEY and CDR2 SVGAGI. Between the trimmed V and J ends, which lost 5 bases and 5 bases, there was a span of 12 bases. This CDR3 has 13 amino acids. This chain's CDR3 is CASSEGAWTEAFF. CDR3 bases: TGTGCCAGCAGTGAAGGGGCATGGACTGAAGCTTTCTTT.

The V gene is TRBV15, the J gene TRBJ2-2, with D perhaps matching TRBD1 (5 bases). Germline assignment: CDR1 LNHNV and CDR2 YYDKDF (reference sequence). The CDR3 runs to 16 residues. V was clipped by 0 bases and J by 8 bases, with 16 bases between them. The CDR3 here is CATSRDKGRVVGELFF. For the CDR3, the DNA is TGTGCCACCAGCAGAGATAAGGGCAGGGTAGTGGGGGAGCTGTTTTTT.

The chain has TRBV14 and TRBJ2-2; TRBD2 aligns across 11 bases. Trimming cost V 0 bases and J 6 bases; bases outside gene matches: 3. From germline, CDR1 is SGHDN and CDR2 FVKESK. The CDR3 has 16 residues. CDR3 sequence reads: CASSQELAGEAGELFF. DNA for the CDR3: TGTGCCAGCAGCCAAGAACTAGCGGGGGAGGCCGGGGAGCTGTTTTTT.

There are a few counts of this clone. V and J are TRBV6-1 and TRBJ1-5; D remains ambiguous. Trimming took off 0 bases at V and 0 bases at J, with 12 bases between the two ends. The CDR3 consists of 17 residues. Germline V gene sequence: CDR1 MNHNS, CDR2 SASEGT. The CDR3 loop reads CASSEARVVYSNQPQHF. CDR3 in DNA: TGTGCCAGCAGTGAAGCGCGCGTAGTCTATAGCAATCAGCCCCAGCATTTT.

The rearrangement uses TRBV5-6 and TRBJ2-5; weak D call: TRBD1 (6 bases). The closer fit of TRBJ2-7 to the DNA end suggests the J call may be wrong. Looked up from germline, CDR1 is SGHDT and CDR2 is YYEEEE. This CDR3 region has 16 residues. CDR3 in DNA: TGTGCCAGCAGCTTGGGGGCTACAGGGCCCTACTACGAGCAGTACTTC. Translating it yields CASSLGATGPYYEQYF.

V and J are TRBV18 and TRBJ1-4; 9 bases are shared with TRBD1. The CDR3 runs 15 residues. V dropped 6 bases and J dropped 3; count of bases not matched to a gene: 5. From germline, CDR1 is KGHSH and CDR2 LQKENI. CDR3 sequence (DNA): TGTGCCAGCTCGGGGACAGGGTCGCCTAATGAAAAACTGTTTTTT. As protein: CASSGTGSPNEKLFF.

This sequence joins TRBV5-1 and TRBJ2-5, with TRBD2 as a possible D gene (7 bases). The CDR3 length is 15 residues. V was clipped by 1 base and J by 2 bases, with 12 bases between them. Germline V gene sequence: CDR1 SGHRS, CDR2 YFSETQ. In DNA form, the CDR3 reads TGCGCCAGCAGCTTGTGGGGGGGGCCGCAAGAGACCCAGTACTTC. It specifies CASSLWGGPQETQYF.

The gene calls are TRBV6-6 and TRBJ2-3; 8 positions match TRBD2. Germline V lookup: CDR1 MNHNY, CDR2 SVGAGI (reference sequence). Trimming at V came to 1 base and at J to 4 bases, leaving 7 bases not matched to a gene. The length of the CDR3 is 16 residues. The CDR3 region is CASSYYDSGGPDTQYF. CDR3 DNA sequence: TGTGCCAGCAGTTACTACGACTCGGGGGGGCCAGATACGCAGTATTTT.

The J gene is TRBJ1-5, the V gene TRBV19, with unresolved D. Germline V gene data show CDR1 as LNHDA and CDR2 as SQIVND (reference sequence). The CDR3 has 13 amino acids. V was shortened by 10 bases and J by 0 bases, with 10 bases between the two germline ends. CDR3 DNA: TGTGCCACACGGACTCATAGCAATCAGCCCCAGCATTTT. Protein sequence: CATRTHSNQPQHF.

This sequence joins TRBV20-1 and TRBJ2-1; D is unclear. Trimming left V 5 bases short and J 10 bases short, with 12 bases between. The CDR3 consists of 11 residues. CDR1 and CDR2 from the germline V gene are DFQATT and SNEGSKA (reference sequence). CDR3 nucleotides: TGCAGTGCTCATGAGCAAATGGAGCAGTTCTTC. Protein sequence: CSAHEQMEQFF.

The chain is built from TRBV30 and TRBJ1-4, with a possible D match to TRBD1 (5 bases). Trimming left V 2 bases short and J 7 bases short, with 17 bases between. The CDR3 runs 15 residues. Germline lookup yields CDR1 GTSNPN and CDR2 SVGIG (reference sequence). The CDR3 here is CAWSPTSVGGEKLFF. CDR3 in DNA: TGTGCCTGGAGTCCCACCAGTGTCGGGGGTGAAAAACTGTTTTTT.